This T cell receptor (beta chain) was sequenced in a study of beta chain features in type 1 diabetes. The investigators reverse transcribed all of the isolated RNA, so they sequenced expressed TCRB transcripts. Measured with immunoSEQ multiplex PCR; TCRdb has only the in-frame clones, and not every one. The profile shows approximately 360,000 clones, roughly 12% of them singletons. Turning to this clone: Its antigen is unknown.

This CDR3 contains 13 residues. The V and J ends lost 4 bases and 4 bases respectively, with 10 bases between them. CDR1 and CDR2 (germline): MDHEN, SYDVKM. Study results and caveats: When Type 1 diabetes patients were examined, their TCRB CDR3s proved moderately but significantly shorter in all four CD4+ subsets. Comparison showed that naive, central memory and Treg TCRB repertoires appeared more similar among patients than among healthy donors.

This TCR was recovered from a woman aged 18-29 years with type 1 diabetes. The specimen sequenced was naive CD4+ T cells from blood. The chain couples TRBV28 to TRBJ1-1; D remains ambiguous. CDR3 protein: CASSSPAGTEAFF. In nucleotides, the CDR3 is TGTGCCAGCAGTTCACCAGCGGGCACTGAAGCTTTCTTT.